The rows below give T cell receptor beta chains drawn from one sample of a study of CXCR3-negative and CXCR3-positive naive CD8 T cells. Each CDR3 protein gets one entry in TCRdb, which reprocessed the 5' RACE reads and gives no DNA. This sample's table reports roughly 56,000 distinct CDR3 sequences. The sample taken for sequencing was naive CXCR3- CD8+ T cells from blood. All receptors come from a human donor in good health. Some clones in this sample may be carry-over from other donors' samples. Each CDR3 is given with its conserved first and last residue. The size entry is marked missing in some rows and otherwise reads once, few, many or a size class.

size: .
J: TRBJ2-1
V: TRBV5-1
CDR3: CASSPQSGRAFSYNEQFF

size: .
J: TRBJ2-7
V: TRBV6-5
CDR3: CASSYGTVSSYEQYF

size: .
J: TRBJ1-4
V: TRBV28
CDR3: CASSLFPDTVLNEKLFF

size: .
J: TRBJ1-1
V: TRBV4-2
CDR3: CASSQGQGYTEAFF

size: .
J: TRBJ1-1
V: TRBV15
CDR3: CATSTTGMNTEAFF

size: .
J: TRBJ1-1
V: TRBV7-3
CDR3: CASSQGMMNTEAFF

size: medium-sized
J: TRBJ2-3
V: TRBV4-1
CDR3: CASSQAPVAFTDTQYF

size: .
J: TRBJ2-5
V: TRBV29-1
CDR3: CSVVSVGETQYF

size: .
J: TRBJ2-5
V: TRBV29-1
CDR3: CSVDWGQETQYF

size: .
J: TRBJ2-2
V: TRBV5-1
CDR3: CASSHPGQDTGELFF

size: .
J: TRBJ2-3
V: TRBV4-3
CDR3: CASSQDSGGGRTDTQYF

size: .
J: TRBJ1-1
V: TRBV5-6
CDR3: CASSLRARTEAFF

size: .
J: TRBJ2-5
V: TRBV9
CDR3: CASSATPSQETQYF

size: .
J: TRBJ2-5
V: TRBV29-1
CDR3: CSVVGPLPTGTGGLRETQYF

size: .
J: TRBJ2-3
V: TRBV5-1
CDR3: CASSWTSGSTKDTQYF

size: .
J: TRBJ2-1
V: TRBV7-8
CDR3: CASSLAKPRRVEQFF

size: .
J: TRBJ2-7
V: TRBV7-2
CDR3: CASRLGSSGIGEQYF

size: .
J: TRBJ2-3
V: TRBV6-5
CDR3: CASSYSWQGSTDTQYF

size: .
J: TRBJ2-7
V: TRBV23-1
CDR3: CASSQSRTNYEQYF

size: .
J: TRBJ2-5
V: TRBV7-8
CDR3: CASSFSGGEETQYF

size: .
J: TRBJ1-2
V: TRBV21-1
CDR3: CASSNPGAPLDYGYTF

size: .
J: TRBJ2-2
V: TRBV7-9
CDR3: CASSLGTLNTGELFF

size: .
J: TRBJ2-7
V: TRBV20-1
CDR3: CSARDTYEQYF

size: .
J: TRBJ2-1
V: TRBV7-9
CDR3: CASSGGIYNEQFF

size: .
J: TRBJ2-5
V: TRBV7-2
CDR3: CASSLLGGGPETQYF

size: .
J: TRBJ2-1
V: TRBV12-3/TRBV12-4
CDR3: CASSLVRGGDNEQFF

size: .
J: TRBJ1-1
V: TRBV29-1
CDR3: CSVVYQGQAFF

size: .
J: TRBJ2-7
V: TRBV29-1
CDR3: CSVEDTTGFNEQYF

size: .
J: TRBJ2-1
V: TRBV4-3
CDR3: CASSQGAGLNEQFF